This entry is about one TCR beta chain. This record belongs to a study of blood T cell repertoires in COVID-19. Overall study context: Collection of acute and convalescent COVID-19 samples took place in the United States, Italy and Spain.

V was shortened by 7 bases and J by 9 bases, with 10 bases between the two germline ends. CDR3 length: 11 residues. CDR1 is MGHDK, CDR2 SYGVNS, per germline. TCRdb's table, derived via immunoSEQ multiplex PCR, lists solely in-frame clones and lacks some. The table has about 320,000 clones, around four fifths seen once. The chain recombines TRBV25-1 with TRBJ2-1; possible D gene TRBD1, 6 bases. This clonotype originated in a woman aged 50 to 60 with acute or convalescent COVID-19. The specimen sequenced was peripheral blood. CDR3 loop: CASKGGTEQFF. Written as DNA, the CDR3 is TGTGCCAGCAAAGGGGGAACTGAGCAGTTCTTC.